Reported below is one T cell receptor (beta chain). This sample stems from a study of blood T cell repertoires in COVID-19. There are 14 residues in the CDR3. V lost 6 bases, J lost 6 bases, and 12 bases lay in between. The V gene's germline CDR1 is LNHNV and CDR2 YYDKDF (reference sequence). Participant ages covered roughly 18 to 89 years across 25 or so US areas. Some clones are missing from TCRdb's copy, which holds only in-frame ones; the method was immunoSEQ multiplex PCR. The table shows around 250,000 clones, with roughly 80% occurring only once. The specimen was PBMCs or T cells enriched from blood (not recorded which). The V and J genes are TRBV15 and TRBJ1-6; D ambiguous. The TCR sequence derives from a man between 40 and 49 years old who had been exposed to COVID-19. In DNA form, the CDR3 reads TGTGCCACCAGGGGCGGGTCGGGTAATTCACCCCTCCACTTT. This codes for CATRGGSGNSPLHF.